These T cell receptor beta chains were read from a single sample in a study of shared clonotypes between healthy human individuals. Some clones are missing from TCRdb's copy, which holds only in-frame ones; the method was immunoSEQ multiplex PCR. The data contain 2 million to 3 million clones, 93% of them singletons. Material: naive CD4+ T cells from PBMCs. These receptors were collected from a man younger than 35 in good health. Some clones in this sample may be carry-over from other donors' samples. Each CDR3 is given with its conserved first and last residue. The D gene is left open where the match is weak. Size is omitted from some rows. Given values are once, few, many or a class for expanded clones.

J gene: TRBJ1-2
clone size: NA
D gene: TRBD1
CDR3 length: 13
V gene: TRBV7-3
CDR3 DNA: TGTGCCAGCAGCCCCGGACAGGGAGATGGCTACACCTTC
CDR3 protein: CASSPGQGDGYTF

J gene: TRBJ2-1
clone size: NA
D gene: TRBD2
CDR3 length: 15
V gene: TRBV4-1
CDR3 DNA: TGCGCCAGCAGCCAAGATCAGGGACTAAGAAGTAAGCAGTTCTTC
CDR3 protein: CASSQDQGLRSKQFF

J gene: TRBJ1-4
clone size: once
D gene: NA
CDR3 length: 17
V gene: TRBV21-1
CDR3 DNA: NA
CDR3 protein: CASSKEEVGQGNEKLFF

J gene: TRBJ2-1
clone size: NA
D gene: NA
CDR3 length: 16
V gene: TRBV28
CDR3 DNA: TGTGCCAGCAGAGGGGGTACAGCAAGCTCCTACAATGAGCAGTTCTTC
CDR3 protein: CASRGGTASSYNEQFF

J gene: TRBJ1-5
clone size: NA
D gene: TRBD1
CDR3 length: 18
V gene: TRBV5-1
CDR3 DNA: TGCGCCAGCAGCCTATACTCATCGGACAGGGGGAGATGGCAGCCCCAGCATTTT
CDR3 protein: CASSLYSSDRGRWQPQHF

J gene: TRBJ2-3
clone size: NA
D gene: NA
CDR3 length: 12
V gene: TRBV7-8
CDR3 DNA: TGTGCCAGCAGCTCAGGCGGGTCCACGCAGTATTTT
CDR3 protein: CASSSGGSTQYF

J gene: TRBJ2-1
clone size: NA
D gene: TRBD2
CDR3 length: 17
V gene: TRBV5-4
CDR3 DNA: TGTGCCAGCAGCTTGAGTCCGCTAGCGGGAGGATACAATGAGCAGTTCTTC
CDR3 protein: CASSLSPLAGGYNEQFF

J gene: TRBJ2-7
clone size: NA
D gene: TRBD2
CDR3 length: 15
V gene: TRBV5-1
CDR3 DNA: TGCGCCAGCAATCGAGCGGGGGGCGTCTTCTACGAGCAGTACTTC
CDR3 protein: CASNRAGGVFYEQYF

J gene: TRBJ1-3
clone size: NA
D gene: NA
CDR3 length: 14
V gene: TRBV5-1
CDR3 DNA: TGCGCCAGCAGCGGGACAACCTCTGGAAACACCATATATTTT
CDR3 protein: CASSGTTSGNTIYF

J gene: TRBJ1-3
clone size: NA
D gene: TRBD1
CDR3 length: 15
V gene: TRBV4-1
CDR3 DNA: TGCGCCAGCGGCCAGCGGGAGGGGGCAGGAAACACCATATATTTT
CDR3 protein: CASGQREGAGNTIYF

J gene: TRBJ1-5
clone size: NA
D gene: TRBD1
CDR3 length: 16
V gene: TRBV5-8
CDR3 DNA: TGTGCCAGCAGCGCACGAACAGGGGGAGGTAGGCAGCCCCAGCATTTT
CDR3 protein: CASSARTGGGRQPQHF

J gene: TRBJ2-3
clone size: once
D gene: NA
CDR3 length: 16
V gene: TRBV9
CDR3 DNA: TGTGCCAGCAGCGCTGCCGGGTTTTCTAGCACAGATACGCAGTATTTT
CDR3 protein: CASSAAGFSSTDTQYF

J gene: TRBJ2-5
clone size: NA
D gene: NA
CDR3 length: 15
V gene: TRBV28
CDR3 DNA: TGTGCCAGCAGTTTTGGAGGGCTATACGCCGGGACCCAGTACTTC
CDR3 protein: CASSFGGLYAGTQYF

J gene: TRBJ2-7
clone size: NA
D gene: NA
CDR3 length: 16
V gene: TRBV7-2
CDR3 DNA: TGTGCCAGCAGCTTAGCGGCTAGCGCTAGCTCCTACGAGCAGTACTTC
CDR3 protein: CASSLAASASSYEQYF

J gene: TRBJ1-2
clone size: few
D gene: NA
CDR3 length: 9
V gene: TRBV27
CDR3 DNA: TGTGCCAGCATACATGGCTACACCTTC
CDR3 protein: CASIHGYTF

J gene: TRBJ2-7
clone size: NA
D gene: NA
CDR3 length: 16
V gene: TRBV5-1
CDR3 DNA: TGCGCCAGCAGCTTGGAGTCGGGGGCGGGAGACTACGAGCAGTACTTC
CDR3 protein: CASSLESGAGDYEQYF

J gene: TRBJ1-2
clone size: NA
D gene: NA
CDR3 length: 14
V gene: TRBV28
CDR3 DNA: TGTGCCAGCAGTTCTAGCGCAGGTATCTATGGCTACACCTTC
CDR3 protein: CASSSSAGIYGYTF

J gene: TRBJ2-1
clone size: NA
D gene: NA
CDR3 length: 16
V gene: TRBV9
CDR3 DNA: TGTGCCAGCAGCGCCGTGGGTTCGCGGTCCTACAATGAGCAGTTCTTC
CDR3 protein: CASSAVGSRSYNEQFF

J gene: TRBJ2-5
clone size: NA
D gene: TRBD1
CDR3 length: 15
V gene: TRBV5-1
CDR3 DNA: TGCGCCAGCAGCTTGGGACAGGGGGCTGGAGAGACCCAGTACTTC
CDR3 protein: CASSLGQGAGETQYF

J gene: TRBJ1-1
clone size: few
D gene: NA
CDR3 length: 13
V gene: TRBV29-1
CDR3 DNA: TGCAGCGTTGTCCCGGGGGCGCTAACTGAAGCTTTCTTT
CDR3 protein: CSVVPGALTEAFF

J gene: TRBJ2-7
clone size: NA
D gene: NA
CDR3 length: 13
V gene: TRBV28
CDR3 DNA: TGTGCCAGCAGTCCAGGGGTCCCCTACGAGCAGTACTTC
CDR3 protein: CASSPGVPYEQYF

J gene: TRBJ1-1
clone size: NA
D gene: NA
CDR3 length: 13
V gene: TRBV5-4
CDR3 DNA: TGTGCCAGCAGTAGACAGATGAACACTGAAGCTTTCTTT
CDR3 protein: CASSRQMNTEAFF

J gene: TRBJ2-1
clone size: NA
D gene: TRBD2
CDR3 length: 17
V gene: TRBV27
CDR3 DNA: TGTGCCAGCAGTTTCCGCCTAGGACTAGCGGGAGGAAATGAGCAGTTCTTC
CDR3 protein: CASSFRLGLAGGNEQFF

J gene: TRBJ2-7
clone size: NA
D gene: TRBD2
CDR3 length: 15
V gene: TRBV6-6
CDR3 DNA: TGTGCCAGCAGTTCTCTTTCGGCGGGAGGCCACGAGCAGTACTTC
CDR3 protein: CASSSLSAGGHEQYF

J gene: TRBJ2-7
clone size: once
D gene: TRBD1
CDR3 length: 15
V gene: TRBV7-9
CDR3 DNA: TGTGCCAGCAGCCATACCAACAGGGGGACCTACGAGCAGTACTTC
CDR3 protein: CASSHTNRGTYEQYF

J gene: TRBJ2-1
clone size: NA
D gene: TRBD2
CDR3 length: 16
V gene: TRBV15
CDR3 DNA: TGTGCCACCAGCAGAGTTGGGACTAGCGTCTACAATGAGCAGTTCTTC
CDR3 protein: CATSRVGTSVYNEQFF

J gene: TRBJ2-2
clone size: NA
D gene: NA
CDR3 length: 15
V gene: TRBV6-6
CDR3 DNA: TGTGCCAGCTCAGCAGAGCGGTTAGTGGGCGGGGAGCTGTTTTTT
CDR3 protein: CASSAERLVGGELFF

J gene: TRBJ2-1
clone size: NA
D gene: TRBD2
CDR3 length: 15
V gene: TRBV18
CDR3 DNA: TGTGCCAGCTCATCTAGCGGATGGTCCTACAATGAGCAGTTCTTC
CDR3 protein: CASSSSGWSYNEQFF

J gene: TRBJ1-4
clone size: NA
D gene: TRBD1
CDR3 length: 16
V gene: TRBV5-1
CDR3 DNA: TGCGCCAGCAGCTTGGACAGGGGGCAGGGTAATGAAAAACTGTTTTTT
CDR3 protein: CASSLDRGQGNEKLFF

J gene: TRBJ1-3
clone size: NA
D gene: NA
CDR3 length: 16
V gene: TRBV7-2
CDR3 DNA: TGTGCCAGCAGCTTAGTGGGCAGAAACACTGGAAACACCATATATTTT
CDR3 protein: CASSLVGRNTGNTIYF

J gene: TRBJ2-5
clone size: NA
D gene: NA
CDR3 length: 13
V gene: TRBV16
CDR3 DNA: TGTGCCAGCAGCCTTGGCAGGGCAGAGACCCAGTACTTC
CDR3 protein: CASSLGRAETQYF

J gene: TRBJ1-2
clone size: NA
D gene: NA
CDR3 length: 13
V gene: TRBV6-1
CDR3 DNA: TGTGCCAGCAGTGCCCGGGACGGGTCGGGCTACACCTTC
CDR3 protein: CASSARDGSGYTF

J gene: TRBJ1-2
clone size: NA
D gene: TRBD1
CDR3 length: 12
V gene: TRBV5-1
CDR3 DNA: TGCGCCAGCAGCGTGACAGGGGCCGGCTACACCTTC
CDR3 protein: CASSVTGAGYTF

J gene: TRBJ2-7
clone size: NA
D gene: NA
CDR3 length: 13
V gene: TRBV27
CDR3 DNA: TGTGCCAGCAGTTTTACAGGGTGGGGCGAGCAGTACTTC
CDR3 protein: CASSFTGWGEQYF

J gene: TRBJ2-4
clone size: NA
D gene: NA
CDR3 length: 15
V gene: TRBV28
CDR3 DNA: TGTGCCAGCAGTTTCATCGGACAGCCGCAAAACATTCAGTACTTC
CDR3 protein: CASSFIGQPQNIQYF

J gene: TRBJ1-6
clone size: NA
D gene: NA
CDR3 length: 14
V gene: TRBV7-3
CDR3 DNA: TGTGCCAGCAGCTTGGGACGGACTTCGGCCCCCCTCCACTTT
CDR3 protein: CASSLGRTSAPLHF

J gene: TRBJ2-4
clone size: NA
D gene: TRBD1
CDR3 length: 16
V gene: TRBV6-1
CDR3 DNA: TGTGCCAGCAGTGGGGACAGGGGCATCGTCAAAAACATTCAGTACTTC
CDR3 protein: CASSGDRGIVKNIQYF

J gene: TRBJ2-5
clone size: once
D gene: TRBD1
CDR3 length: 16
V gene: TRBV11-2
CDR3 DNA: TGTGCCAGCAGCTTAACTCGTGGACAGGGAAAAGAGACCCAGTACTTC
CDR3 protein: CASSLTRGQGKETQYF

J gene: TRBJ2-1
clone size: NA
D gene: NA
CDR3 length: 14
V gene: TRBV29-1
CDR3 DNA: TGCAGCGTTGGATGGCGGGACTCCTACAATGAGCAGTTCTTC
CDR3 protein: CSVGWRDSYNEQFF

J gene: TRBJ1-2
clone size: NA
D gene: NA
CDR3 length: 15
V gene: TRBV6-5
CDR3 DNA: TGTGCCAGCAGTTACTCGACCGGGAAAAACTATGGCTACACCTTC
CDR3 protein: CASSYSTGKNYGYTF

J gene: TRBJ2-1
clone size: once
D gene: TRBD2
CDR3 length: 16
V gene: TRBV10-1
CDR3 DNA: TGCGCCAGCATCCCTAGCGGGAGGGCCGGGTACAATGAGCAGTTCTTC
CDR3 protein: CASIPSGRAGYNEQFF

J gene: TRBJ2-2
clone size: NA
D gene: NA
CDR3 length: 16
V gene: TRBV11-2
CDR3 DNA: TGTGCCAGCAGCCCAGCGGGCCGAGGGCGGGTTGGGTCTTACTTTTTT
CDR3 protein: CASSPAGRGRVGSYFF

J gene: TRBJ2-7
clone size: NA
D gene: NA
CDR3 length: 15
V gene: TRBV4-1
CDR3 DNA: TGCGCCAGCAGCCTCCGCAGGGGCCAAATTTACGAGCAGTACTTC
CDR3 protein: CASSLRRGQIYEQYF

J gene: TRBJ1-2
clone size: NA
D gene: NA
CDR3 length: 14
V gene: TRBV28
CDR3 DNA: TGTGCCAGCAGTTTACGAGGAATTGGCTATGGCTACACCTTC
CDR3 protein: CASSLRGIGYGYTF

J gene: TRBJ1-1
clone size: few
D gene: NA
CDR3 length: 14
V gene: TRBV18
CDR3 DNA: TGTGCCAGCTCACTTACATGGGGGAACACTGAAGCTTTCTTT
CDR3 protein: CASSLTWGNTEAFF

J gene: TRBJ2-2
clone size: NA
D gene: NA
CDR3 length: 14
V gene: TRBV18
CDR3 DNA: TGTGCCAGCTCCACTAGTGGTCTTCCCGGGGAGCTGTTTTTT
CDR3 protein: CASSTSGLPGELFF